This T cell receptor beta chain is drawn from a study of PD-L1 blockade in urothelial cancer. The time point denotes: pretreatment peripheral blood. A remark on this clone: The antigen is undetermined.

Method: immunoSEQ multiplex PCR; TCRdb's copy keeps in-frame clones and lacks some. The top ten hold roughly 14% of the sample, which has tens of thousands of clones, around 85% seen once. Findings and caveats of the study: Below-median TCR clonality that was measured in pretreatment blood predicted better survival.

Looked up from germline, CDR1 is SEHNR and CDR2 is FQNEAQ (reference sequence). The ends were cut back, 0 bases at V and 2 bases at J, with 10 bases in the middle. This CDR3 contains 15 residues. This sequence joins TRBV7-9 and TRBJ2-5; D possibly corresponds to TRBD1 (5 bases). This clonotype was sampled from a man aged 55 to 70 with urothelial cancer. The sequenced sample was PBMCs, obtained around atezolizumab (anti-PD-L1) treatment. The CDR3 reads CASSLAWQGQETQYF. In DNA, the CDR3 is TGTGCCAGCAGCTTAGCGTGGCAGGGACAAGAGACCCAGTACTTC.